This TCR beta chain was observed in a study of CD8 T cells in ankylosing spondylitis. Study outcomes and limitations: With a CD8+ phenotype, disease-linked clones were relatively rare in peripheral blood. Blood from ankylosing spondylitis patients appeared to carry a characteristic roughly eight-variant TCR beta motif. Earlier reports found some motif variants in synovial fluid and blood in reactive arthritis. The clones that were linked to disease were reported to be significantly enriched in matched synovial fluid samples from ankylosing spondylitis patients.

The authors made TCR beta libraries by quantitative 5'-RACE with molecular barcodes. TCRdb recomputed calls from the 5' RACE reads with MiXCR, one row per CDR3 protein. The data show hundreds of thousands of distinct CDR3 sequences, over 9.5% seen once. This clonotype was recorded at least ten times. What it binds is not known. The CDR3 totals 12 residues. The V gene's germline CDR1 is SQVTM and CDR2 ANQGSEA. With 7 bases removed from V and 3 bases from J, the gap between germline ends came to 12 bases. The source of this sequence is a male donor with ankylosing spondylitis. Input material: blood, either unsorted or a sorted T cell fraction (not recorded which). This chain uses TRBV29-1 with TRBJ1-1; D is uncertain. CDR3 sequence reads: CSGVAGDTEAFF. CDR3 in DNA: TGCAGCGGGGTGGCCGGGGACACTGAAGCTTTCTTT.